The 2 T cell receptor beta chains listed next were all sequenced from one sample in a study of T cell responses to AZD1222 COVID-19 vaccine. The protocol was immunoSEQ multiplex PCR, while the TCRdb copy is restricted to in-frame clones and leaves out a portion. The sample has around 87,000 clones; 85% to 90% are singletons. Sequenced here: peripheral blood, sampled 28 days after the second AZD1222 dose. The receptors come from an adult who received the AZD1222 COVID-19 vaccine.

This clone was detected a few times. The V gene is TRBV7-6, the J gene TRBJ2-1; 11 bases align to TRBD1. The J segment lost 7 bases and the V segment lost 5 bases, leaving 10 bases of the junction unmatched. Germline V CDR1 and CDR2: SGHVS, FNYEAQ. The CDR3 runs 16 residues. CDR3 coding DNA: TGTGCCAGCAGCCAGTACCGGGACAGGGGGTTGAATGAGCAGTTCTTC. This gives the protein CASSQYRDRGLNEQFF.

The chain couples TRBV3-1 (or the pseudogene TRBV3-2) to TRBJ1-2; D is ambiguous. The CDR3 extends over 13 amino acids. The V and J ends lost 1 base and 8 bases respectively, with 11 bases between them. Germline CDR1 LGHDT, CDR2 YNNKEL (reference sequence). CDR3 residues: CASSQGGPAGYTF. The CDR3 bases are TGTGCCAGCAGCCAAGGCGGACCGGCGGGCTACACCTTC.